The T cell receptor (beta chain) under discussion was sequenced for a study of patients and donors after allogeneic stem cell transplantation. TCRdb reprocessed the RT-PCR reads with MiXCR, giving one entry per CDR3 protein. Seen here are around 150,000 distinct CDR3 sequences, 30% to 45% observed once, and the top ten hold 50%. Germline values: CDR1 SGHRS, CDR2 YFSETQ. This CDR3 spans 16 amino acids. The V end was cut by 0 bases, the J end by 9 bases, with 19 bases between. The sequenced material came from blood, either unsorted or a sorted T cell fraction (not recorded which). This chain joins TRBV5-1 and TRBJ2-4; D might be TRBD1 (7 bases). The sequence came from a human donor who was either an allogeneic HSCT recipient or a stem cell or donor lymphocyte infusion donor (not recorded which). It is not recorded whose cells these are; they may come from a transplant donor. The CDR3 is CASSLGPGQVGGIQYF. CDR3 coding DNA: TGCGCCAGCAGCTTGGGTCCCGGACAGGTCGGGGGCATTCAGTACTTC.